This T cell receptor (beta chain) stems from a study of human CD8 memory T cell subsets. CDR1 is GTSNPN and CDR2 is SVGIG in the germline V gene (reference sequence). The CDR3 has 15 amino acids. The authors made TCR beta libraries using UMI-labeled 5' RACE. Reanalyzing the 5' RACE reads, TCRdb keeps one entry per CDR3 protein, without DNA. The sample shows thousands of distinct CDR3 sequences, and 21% sits with its ten largest clones. This receptor was obtained from a human donor in good health. Sequencing was performed on CD8+ T cells from PBMCs. The chain is built from TRBV30 and TRBJ2-1; the TCRdb call, TRBD2, lacks DNA for checking. This CDR3 reads CAMKVGLAVYNEQFF.